A single sample is the source of the 9 T cell receptor beta chains below, sequenced in a study of cytomegalovirus exposure and HLA in healthy donors. 60 Vbeta and 13 Jbeta primers were used in PCR. The table came from immunoSEQ multiplex PCR; TCRdb's copy has only in-frame clones and leaves some out. The sample yields tens of thousands of clones, about 78% seen once. The sequenced sample was PBMCs. These receptors all come from a man aged 18 to 30 in good health and CMV-seronegative.

This clone appeared a few times. This chain joins TRBV6-6 and TRBJ2-7, with 9 positions matching TRBD2. With V trimmed by 2 bases and J by 6 bases, 5 bases remained unmatched. Germline V CDR1 and CDR2: MNHNY, SVGAGI (reference sequence). The CDR3 has 14 amino acids. The CDR3 DNA is TGTGCCAGCAGTTACCTTAGCGGGGGCGCCGAGCAGTACTTC. It translates to CASSYLSGGAEQYF.

The rearrangement uses TRBV28 and TRBJ2-5; 10 bases agree with TRBD1. Germline CDR1 and CDR2: MDHEN and SYDVKM. This CDR3 contains 15 residues. The junction had 5 bases not matched to a gene; V was cut back by 5 bases and J by 2 bases. The CDR3 sequence: CASSTRQGAQETQYF. The DNA of the CDR3 is TGTGCCAGCAGTACTCGACAGGGGGCACAAGAGACCCAGTACTTC.

The CDR3 bases are TGTGCCAGCAGCTTAGCGTCGACTAGCGGGGGGAACGAGCAGTACGTC. This gives the protein CASSLASTSGGNEQYV. This chain joins TRBV7-8 and TRBJ2-7; 13 positions match TRBD2. V lost 0 bases to trimming and J lost 5 bases; unmatched junction nucleotides: 4. The CDR3 extends over 16 amino acids. CDR1 is SGHVS, CDR2 FQNEAQ, per germline.

The chain couples TRBV13 to TRBJ1-5, with unresolved D. Germline V gene data show CDR1 as PRHDT and CDR2 as FYEKMQ (reference sequence). The CDR3 has 13 residues. Trimming cost V 5 bases and J 9 bases, with 14 bases left between them. In DNA, the CDR3 is TGTGCCAGCAGCAGGCCAGCGGCGAGGCCCCAGCATTTT. It specifies CASSRPAARPQHF.

The V and J genes are TRBV27 and TRBJ1-5, with TRBD1 identical over 9 bases. J was trimmed by 1 base and V by 5 bases; bases with no gene match: 6. CDR1 and CDR2 (germline): MNHEY, SMNVEV (reference sequence). CDR3 length: 16 amino acids. The CDR3 DNA follows: TGTGCCAGCAGTGGGACAGGGACGTTAAGCAATCAGCCCCAGCATTTT. Its translation: CASSGTGTLSNQPQHF.

The J gene is TRBJ1-6, the V gene TRBV5-1; 11 bases map to TRBD1. The CDR3 runs to 16 residues. CDR1 and CDR2 (germline): SGHRS, YFSETQ. Losses at the gene ends were 1 base for V and 8 bases for J; bases not matched to a gene: 5. CDR3 nucleotides: TGCGCCAGCAGCTTGAGGGCGGGACAGGGGGATTCACCCCTCCACTTT. Its protein product is CASSLRAGQGDSPLHF.

This sequence joins TRBV9 and TRBJ1-5; D not resolved. V lost 0 bases and J lost 0, with 7 bases in between. The CDR3 is 15 residues long. The V gene's germline CDR1 is SGDLS and CDR2 YYNGEE. Here the CDR3 reads CASSVGLFSNQPQHF. CDR3 in DNA: TGTGCCAGCAGCGTAGGCCTATTTAGCAATCAGCCCCAGCATTTT.

The chain combines TRBV6-6 with TRBJ2-7; 10 bases agree with TRBD1. The CDR3 runs to 16 residues. In germline, CDR1 is MNHNY, CDR2 SVGAGI (reference sequence). Germline trimming cut 0 bases from V and 0 bases from J; bases unmatched to any gene: 2. The CDR3 DNA reads as TGTGCCAGCAGTTACTCCGGGACAGGGGCCTCCTACGAGCAGTACTTC. It encodes CASSYSGTGASYEQYF.

In DNA form, the CDR3 reads TGCGCCAGCAGCCAAGACCGGGGGTCCCAGTACTTC. It yields the protein CASSQDRGSQYF. The J gene is TRBJ2-5, the V gene TRBV4-3, with D possibly TRBD2 on 6 matching bases. Germline V gives CDR1 LGHNA, CDR2 YSLEER. This CDR3 has 12 amino acids. Trimming stripped 0 bases from V and 9 bases from J, with 8 bases between.